The clone carrying this T cell receptor delta chain has at least ten counts. The antigen remains undetermined. The CDR3 totals 20 residues. From germline, CDR1 is GEAIGNYY and CDR2 EKD. V gave up 3 bases and J gave up 0 bases; unmatched junction bases: 15. Flow sorting of PBMC yielded separate Vgamma9/Vdelta2+ and Vdelta2-negative gammadelta T cell populations for bulk repertoire analysis. Both TRG and TRD chains were sequenced from each sorted sample. TCRdb re-called the multiplex PCR reads using CATT. The sample holds 70,000 to 95,000 delta-chain clones, more than 1.4% seen once. The sample belongs to a study of γδ T cells in repeated Plasmodium falciparum infection. Background on the study: Donors were malaria-exposed Malian children or age- and gender-matched Australian children.

The study's findings and limits: Over time and infection, Vgamma9/Vdelta2+ repertoires remained highly stable and polyclonal. Vdelta2-negative gammadelta repertoires, largely Vdelta1+, seemingly showed infection-driven waves of new clonal selection.

Sequencing was done on a sample of gamma-delta T cells from blood. The clonotype originates from a pool of human donors (malaria-infected and uninfected, not separated). The chain has TRDV2 and TRDJ1; 13 bases fit TRDD3. The CDR3 coding sequence is TGTGCCTGTGACGCTGTACTGGGGGATACGAGTAACGCCTACACCGATAAACTCATCTTT. Amino acid sequence: CACDAVLGDTSNAYTDKLIF.